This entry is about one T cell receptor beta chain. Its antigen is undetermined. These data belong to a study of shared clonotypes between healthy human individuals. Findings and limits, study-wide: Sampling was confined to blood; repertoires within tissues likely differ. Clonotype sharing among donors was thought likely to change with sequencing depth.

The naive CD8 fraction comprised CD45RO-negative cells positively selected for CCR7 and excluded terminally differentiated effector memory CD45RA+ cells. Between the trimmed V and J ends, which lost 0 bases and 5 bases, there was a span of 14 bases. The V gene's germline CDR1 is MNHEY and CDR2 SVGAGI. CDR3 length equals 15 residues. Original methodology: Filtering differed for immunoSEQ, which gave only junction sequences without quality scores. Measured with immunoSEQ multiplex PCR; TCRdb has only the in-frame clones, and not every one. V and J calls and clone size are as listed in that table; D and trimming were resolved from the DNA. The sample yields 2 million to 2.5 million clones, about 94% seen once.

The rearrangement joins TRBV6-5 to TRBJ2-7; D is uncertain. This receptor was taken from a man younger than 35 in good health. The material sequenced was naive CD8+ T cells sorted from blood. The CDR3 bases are TGTGCCAGCAGTTACTCTGATCCCCCTCTCCACGAGCAGTACTTC. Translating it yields CASSYSDPPLHEQYF.